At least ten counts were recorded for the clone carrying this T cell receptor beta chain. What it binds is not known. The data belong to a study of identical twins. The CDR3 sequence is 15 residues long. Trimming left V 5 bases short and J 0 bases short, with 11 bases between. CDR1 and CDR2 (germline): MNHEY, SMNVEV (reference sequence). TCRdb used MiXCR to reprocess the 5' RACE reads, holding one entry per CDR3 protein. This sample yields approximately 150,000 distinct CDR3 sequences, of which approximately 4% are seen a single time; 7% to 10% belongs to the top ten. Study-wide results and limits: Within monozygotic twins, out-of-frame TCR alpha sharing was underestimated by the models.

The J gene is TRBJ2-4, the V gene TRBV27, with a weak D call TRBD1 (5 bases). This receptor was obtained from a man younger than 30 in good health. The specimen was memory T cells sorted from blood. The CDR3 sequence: CASSDRTLAKNIQYF. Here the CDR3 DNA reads TGTGCCAGCAGTGACCGGACATTAGCCAAAAACATTCAGTACTTC.